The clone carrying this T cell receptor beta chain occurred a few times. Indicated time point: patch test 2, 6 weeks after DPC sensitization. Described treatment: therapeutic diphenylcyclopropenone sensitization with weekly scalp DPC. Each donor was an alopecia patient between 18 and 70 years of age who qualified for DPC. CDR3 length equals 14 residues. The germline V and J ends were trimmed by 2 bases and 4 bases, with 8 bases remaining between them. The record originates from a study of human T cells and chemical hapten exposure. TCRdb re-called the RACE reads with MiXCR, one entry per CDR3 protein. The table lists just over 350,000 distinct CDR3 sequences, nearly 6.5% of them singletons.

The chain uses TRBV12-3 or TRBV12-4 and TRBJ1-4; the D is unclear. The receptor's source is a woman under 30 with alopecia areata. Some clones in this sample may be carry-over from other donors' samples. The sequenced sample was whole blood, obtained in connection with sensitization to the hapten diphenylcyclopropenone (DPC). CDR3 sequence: CASSLKQINEKLFF. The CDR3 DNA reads TGTGCCAGCAGTTTAAAGCAGATTAATGAAAAACTGTTTTTT.